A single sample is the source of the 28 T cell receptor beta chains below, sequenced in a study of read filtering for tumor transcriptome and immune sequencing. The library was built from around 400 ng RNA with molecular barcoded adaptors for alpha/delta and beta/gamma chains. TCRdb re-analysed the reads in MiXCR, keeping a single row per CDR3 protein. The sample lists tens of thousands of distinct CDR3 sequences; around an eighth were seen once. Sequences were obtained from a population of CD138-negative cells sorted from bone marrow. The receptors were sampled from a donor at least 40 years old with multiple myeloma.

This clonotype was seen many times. The CDR3: CASTPDSNYGYTF. The CDR3 DNA is TGTGCCAGCACCCCGGACAGCAACTATGGCTACACCTTC. The gene calls are TRBV12-3 or TRBV12-4 and TRBJ1-2; a weak D match, TRBD1 (6 bases). V lost 7 bases to trimming and J lost 2 bases, with 11 bases between them. CDR3 length: 13 residues.

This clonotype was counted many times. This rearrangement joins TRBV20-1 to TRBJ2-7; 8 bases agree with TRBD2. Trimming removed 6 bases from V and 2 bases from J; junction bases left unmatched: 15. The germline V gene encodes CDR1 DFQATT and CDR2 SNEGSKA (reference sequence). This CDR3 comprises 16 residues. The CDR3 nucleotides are TGCAGTGCCCATCCCCTTGAACTAGCGGTCACCTACGAGCAGTACTTC. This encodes CSAHPLELAVTYEQYF.

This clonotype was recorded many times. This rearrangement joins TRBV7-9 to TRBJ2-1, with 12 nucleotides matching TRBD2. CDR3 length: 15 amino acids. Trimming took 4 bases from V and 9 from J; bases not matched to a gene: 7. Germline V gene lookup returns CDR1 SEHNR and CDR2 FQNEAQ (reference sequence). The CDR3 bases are TGTGCCAGCAGCTCCAGACTAGCGGGAGCTATTGAGCAGTTCTTC. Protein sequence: CASSSRLAGAIEQFF.

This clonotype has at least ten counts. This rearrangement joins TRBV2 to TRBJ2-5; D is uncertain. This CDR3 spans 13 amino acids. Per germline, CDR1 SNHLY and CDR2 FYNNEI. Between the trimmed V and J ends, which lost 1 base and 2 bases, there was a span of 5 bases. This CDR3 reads CASSEGWQETQYF. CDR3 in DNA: TGTGCCAGCAGTGAAGGGTGGCAAGAGACCCAGTACTTC.

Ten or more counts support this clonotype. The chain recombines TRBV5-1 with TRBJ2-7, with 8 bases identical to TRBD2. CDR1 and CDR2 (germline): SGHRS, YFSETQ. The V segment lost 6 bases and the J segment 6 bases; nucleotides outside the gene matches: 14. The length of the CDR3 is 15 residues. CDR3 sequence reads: CASTPDQAGAGEQYF. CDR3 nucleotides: TGCGCCAGCACCCCGGACCAAGCGGGAGCGGGCGAGCAGTACTTC.

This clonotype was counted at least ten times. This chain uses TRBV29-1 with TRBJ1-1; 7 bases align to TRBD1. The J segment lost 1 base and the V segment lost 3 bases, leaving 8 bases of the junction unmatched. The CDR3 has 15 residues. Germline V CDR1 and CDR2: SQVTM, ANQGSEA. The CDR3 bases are TGCAGCGTTGACAAGGGGGCAAGCTCGAACACTGAAGCTTTCTTT. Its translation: CSVDKGASSNTEAFF.

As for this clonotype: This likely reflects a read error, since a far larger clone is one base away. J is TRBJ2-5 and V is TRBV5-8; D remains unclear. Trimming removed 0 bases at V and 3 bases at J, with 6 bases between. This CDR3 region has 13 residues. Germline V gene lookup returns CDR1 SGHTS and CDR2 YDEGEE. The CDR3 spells CASSLGAEETQYF. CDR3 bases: TGTGCCAGCAGCTTGGGGGCGGAAGAGACCCAGTACTTC.

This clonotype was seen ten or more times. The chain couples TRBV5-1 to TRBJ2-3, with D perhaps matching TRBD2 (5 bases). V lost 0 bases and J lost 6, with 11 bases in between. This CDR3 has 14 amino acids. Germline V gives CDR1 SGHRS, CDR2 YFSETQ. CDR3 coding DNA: TGCGCCAGCAGCTTGGGCGGACTGGGGGATACGCAGTATTTT. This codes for CASSLGGLGDTQYF.

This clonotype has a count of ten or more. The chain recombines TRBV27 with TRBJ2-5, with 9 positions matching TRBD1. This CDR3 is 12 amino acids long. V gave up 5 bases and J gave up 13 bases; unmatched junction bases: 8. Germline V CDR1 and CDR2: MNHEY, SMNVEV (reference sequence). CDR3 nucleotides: TGTGCCAGCAGTATGGGACAGGGCAAATGGTACTTC. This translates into CASSMGQGKWYF.

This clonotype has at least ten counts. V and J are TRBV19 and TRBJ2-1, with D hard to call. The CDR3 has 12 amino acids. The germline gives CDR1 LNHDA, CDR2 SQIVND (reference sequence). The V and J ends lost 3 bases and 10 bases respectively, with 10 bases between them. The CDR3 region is CASSMIPPEQFF. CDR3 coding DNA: TGTGCCAGTAGTATGATCCCGCCAGAGCAGTTCTTC.

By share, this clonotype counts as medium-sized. CDR3 in amino acids: CSVSPSGKNEQFF. CDR3 DNA sequence: TGCAGCGTTAGCCCTAGCGGGAAAAATGAGCAGTTCTTC. This rearrangement joins TRBV29-1 to TRBJ2-1; 9 bases match TRBD2. This CDR3 comprises 13 residues. Germline trimming cut 5 bases from V and 7 bases from J; bases unmatched to any gene: 6. The germline V gene encodes CDR1 SQVTM and CDR2 ANQGSEA.

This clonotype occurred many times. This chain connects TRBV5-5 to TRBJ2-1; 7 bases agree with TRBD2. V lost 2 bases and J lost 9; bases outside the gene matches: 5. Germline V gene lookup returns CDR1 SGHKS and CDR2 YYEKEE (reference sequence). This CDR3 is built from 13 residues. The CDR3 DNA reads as TGTGCCAGCAGCTTTAGACTAGCCGTTGAGCAGTTCTTC. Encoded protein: CASSFRLAVEQFF.

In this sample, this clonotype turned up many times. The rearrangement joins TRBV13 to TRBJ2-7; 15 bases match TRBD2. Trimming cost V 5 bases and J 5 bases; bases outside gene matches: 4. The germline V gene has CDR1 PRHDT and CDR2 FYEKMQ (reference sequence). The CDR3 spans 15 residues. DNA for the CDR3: TGTGCCAGCAGCAGGGGACTAGCGGGAGGCGACGAGCAGTACTTC. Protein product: CASSRGLAGGDEQYF.

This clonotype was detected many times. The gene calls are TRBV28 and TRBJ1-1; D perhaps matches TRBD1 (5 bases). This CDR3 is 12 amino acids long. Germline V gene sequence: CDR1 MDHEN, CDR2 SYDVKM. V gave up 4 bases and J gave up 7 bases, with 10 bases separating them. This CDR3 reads CASSSVGDEAFF. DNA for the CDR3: TGTGCCAGCAGTTCGGTGGGGGATGAAGCTTTCTTT.

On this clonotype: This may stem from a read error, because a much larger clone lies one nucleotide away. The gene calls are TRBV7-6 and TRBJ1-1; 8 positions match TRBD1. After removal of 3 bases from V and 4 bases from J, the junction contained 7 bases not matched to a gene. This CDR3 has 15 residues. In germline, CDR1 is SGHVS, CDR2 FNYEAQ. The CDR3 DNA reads TGTGCCAGCAGCTTGTACAGGGGGGACGCCACTGAAGCTTTCTTT. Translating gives CASSLYRGDATEAFF. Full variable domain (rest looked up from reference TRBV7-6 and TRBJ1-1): GAGVSQSPRYKVTKRGQDVALRCDPISGHVSLYWYRQALGQGPEFLTYFNYEAQQDKSGLPNDRFSAERPEGSISTLTIQRTEQRDSAMYRCASSLYRGDATEAFFGQGTRLTVV.

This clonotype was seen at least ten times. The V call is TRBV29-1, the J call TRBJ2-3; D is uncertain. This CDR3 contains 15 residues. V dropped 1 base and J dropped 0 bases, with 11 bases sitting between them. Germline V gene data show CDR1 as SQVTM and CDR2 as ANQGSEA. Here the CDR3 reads CSVEARTKSTDTQYF. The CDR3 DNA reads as TGCAGCGTTGAAGCCCGGACCAAGAGCACAGATACGCAGTATTTT.

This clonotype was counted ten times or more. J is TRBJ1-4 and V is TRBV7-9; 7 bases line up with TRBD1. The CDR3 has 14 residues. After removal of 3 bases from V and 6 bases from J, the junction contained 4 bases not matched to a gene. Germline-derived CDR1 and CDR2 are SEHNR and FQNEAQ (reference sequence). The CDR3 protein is CASSFQGVHEKLFF. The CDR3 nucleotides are TGTGCCAGCAGCTTTCAGGGGGTCCATGAAAAACTGTTTTTT.

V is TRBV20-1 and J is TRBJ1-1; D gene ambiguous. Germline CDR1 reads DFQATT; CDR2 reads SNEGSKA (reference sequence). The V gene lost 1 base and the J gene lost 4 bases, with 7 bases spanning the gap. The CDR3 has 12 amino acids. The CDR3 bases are TGCAGTGCTAGAGGAGGGAGCACTGAAGCTTTCTTT. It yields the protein CSARGGSTEAFF.

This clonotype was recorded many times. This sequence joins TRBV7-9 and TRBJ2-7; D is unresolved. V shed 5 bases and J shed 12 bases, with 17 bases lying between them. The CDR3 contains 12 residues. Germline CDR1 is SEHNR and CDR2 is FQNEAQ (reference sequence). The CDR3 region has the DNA TGTGCCAGCAGCACCCTCGGAGAATTGGTGTACTTC. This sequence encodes CASSTLGELVYF.

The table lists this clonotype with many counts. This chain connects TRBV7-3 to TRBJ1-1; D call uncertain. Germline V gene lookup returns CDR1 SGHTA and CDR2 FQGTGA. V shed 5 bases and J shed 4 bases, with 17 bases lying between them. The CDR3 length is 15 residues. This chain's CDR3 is CASSAVVGISTEAFF. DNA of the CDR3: TGTGCCAGCAGCGCTGTCGTGGGGATTAGCACTGAAGCTTTCTTT. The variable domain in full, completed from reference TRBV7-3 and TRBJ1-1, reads GAGVSQTPSNKVTEKGKYVELRCDPISGHTALYWYRQSLGQGPEFLIYFQGTGAADDSGLPNDRFFAVRPEGSVSTLKIQRTERGDSAVYLCASSAVVGISTEAFFGQGTRLTVV.

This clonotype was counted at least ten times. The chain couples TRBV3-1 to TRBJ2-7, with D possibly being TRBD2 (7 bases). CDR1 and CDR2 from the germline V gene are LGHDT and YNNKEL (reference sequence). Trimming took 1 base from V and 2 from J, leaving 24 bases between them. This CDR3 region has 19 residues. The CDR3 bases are TGTGCCAGCAGCCAAGTGGGGGGGGCGCGCGTCGCCGAAACCTACGAGCAGTACTTC. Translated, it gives CASSQVGGARVAETYEQYF.

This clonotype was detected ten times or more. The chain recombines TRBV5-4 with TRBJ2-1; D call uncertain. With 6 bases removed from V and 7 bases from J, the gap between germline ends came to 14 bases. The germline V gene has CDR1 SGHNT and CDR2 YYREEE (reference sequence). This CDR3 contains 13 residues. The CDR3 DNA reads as TGTGCCAGCAACCCCGTCAGTCAGAATGAGCAGTTCTTC. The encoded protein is CASNPVSQNEQFF.

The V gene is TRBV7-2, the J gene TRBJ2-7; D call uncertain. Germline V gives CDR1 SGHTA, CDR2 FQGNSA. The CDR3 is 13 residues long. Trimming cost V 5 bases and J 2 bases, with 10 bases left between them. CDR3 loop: CASSPGPTYEQYF. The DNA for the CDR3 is TGTGCCAGCAGCCCTGGACCTACCTACGAGCAGTACTTC.

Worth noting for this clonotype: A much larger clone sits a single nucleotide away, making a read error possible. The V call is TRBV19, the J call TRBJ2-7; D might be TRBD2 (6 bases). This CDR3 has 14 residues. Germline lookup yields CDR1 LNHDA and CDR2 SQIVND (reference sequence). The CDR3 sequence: CASSIQGTSYERYF. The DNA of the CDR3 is TGTGCCAGTAGTATTCAAGGGACTTCCTACGAGCGGTACTTC.

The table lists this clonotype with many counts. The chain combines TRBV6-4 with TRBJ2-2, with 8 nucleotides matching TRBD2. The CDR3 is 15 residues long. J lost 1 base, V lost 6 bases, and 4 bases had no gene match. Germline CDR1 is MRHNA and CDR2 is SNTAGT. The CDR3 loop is CASSPSGGNTGELFF. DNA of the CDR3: TGTGCCAGCAGCCCAAGCGGGGGGAACACCGGGGAGCTGTTTTTT.

CDR3 loop: CSVEDVSRRASYNEQFF. The CDR3 DNA follows: TGCAGCGTTGAAGATGTCTCGCGGAGGGCCTCCTACAATGAGCAGTTCTTC. The V and J genes are TRBV29-1 and TRBJ2-1, with TRBD2 as a possible D gene (6 bases). CDR1 and CDR2 from the germline V gene are SQVTM and ANQGSEA. This CDR3 has 17 amino acids. V lost 0 bases and J 0 bases, leaving 15 bases between the germline ends.

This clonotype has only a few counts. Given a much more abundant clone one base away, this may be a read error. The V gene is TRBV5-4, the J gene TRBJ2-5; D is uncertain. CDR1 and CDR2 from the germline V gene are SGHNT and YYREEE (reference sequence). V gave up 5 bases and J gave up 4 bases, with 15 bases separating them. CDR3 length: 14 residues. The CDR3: CASSTWGNGETQYF. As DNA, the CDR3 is TGTGCCAGCAGTACTTGGGGTAACGGAGAGACCCAGTACTTC.

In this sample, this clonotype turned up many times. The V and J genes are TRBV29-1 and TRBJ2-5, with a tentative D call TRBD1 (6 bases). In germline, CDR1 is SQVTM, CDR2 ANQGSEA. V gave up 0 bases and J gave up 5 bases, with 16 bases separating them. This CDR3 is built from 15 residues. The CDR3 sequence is CSVEEYPQGGETQYF. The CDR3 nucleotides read TGCAGCGTTGAAGAATACCCACAGGGCGGGGAGACCCAGTACTTC.